This T cell receptor (beta chain) was captured by sequencing in a study of OX40 agonist ivuxolimab in advanced cancers. The CDR3 is made up of 15 amino acids. In germline, CDR1 is MNHEY, CDR2 SVGAGI. V lost 2 bases and J 0 bases, leaving 10 bases between the germline ends. Method: immunoSEQ multiplex PCR; TCRdb's copy keeps in-frame clones and lacks some. Here the sample spans fewer than 130,000 clones, around nine tenths being singletons. This specimen consisted of CD4+ or CD8+ T cells sorted from blood, obtained in a trial of the OX40 agonist ivuxolimab. This TCR derives from an adult with an advanced solid tumor such as melanoma, head and neck, liver or kidney cancer. The genes are TRBV6-5 and TRBJ1-1; D might be TRBD1 (5 bases). The CDR3 is CASSYGGGMNTEAFF. DNA of the CDR3: TGTGCCAGCAGTTACGGGGGTGGTATGAACACTGAAGCTTTCTTT.